The 12 T cell receptor beta chains below come from one sample, sequenced in a study of neoadjuvant anti-PD-1 for oral cavity cancer. TCRdb's table, derived via immunoSEQ multiplex PCR, lists solely in-frame clones and lacks some. The sample comprises over 11,000 clones, 70% to 80% of which are singletons, and 2% to 2.5% rests with the top ten. Regarding time point: after neoadjuvant nivolumab, at surgical resection. This material consisted of PBMCs, taken after nivolumab (anti-PD-1) treatment. The origin of the receptors is a person aged 35-79 years with oral cavity squamous cell carcinoma.

The rearrangement uses TRBV5-6 and TRBJ1-6; D perhaps matches TRBD1 (6 bases). V was trimmed by 4 bases and J by 5 bases, leaving 10 bases between them. The CDR3 length is 14 residues. Germline V gives CDR1 SGHDT, CDR2 YYEEEE. The DNA for the CDR3 is TGTGCCAGCAGCGCCAGACAGGATAATTCACCCCTCCACTTT. It yields the protein CASSARQDNSPLHF.

This chain links TRBV2 with TRBJ1-3, with 8 bases identical to TRBD1. This CDR3 contains 14 residues. The V gene end was trimmed by 6 bases and the J gene end by 4 bases; junction bases not matched to a gene: 5. The germline gives CDR1 SNHLY, CDR2 FYNNEI. This CDR3 is CASRGQAGGNTIYF. CDR3 DNA: TGTGCCAGCAGGGGACAGGCGGGCGGAAACACCATATATTTT.

V usage is TRBV7-2 and J usage is TRBJ2-1, with 12 bases matching TRBD2. The CDR3 spans 16 residues. The junction had 9 bases not matched to a gene; V was cut back by 5 bases and J by 7 bases. CDR1 is SGHTA, CDR2 FQGNSA, per germline. The CDR3 spells CASSPPGLAGINEQFF. The CDR3 DNA reads TGTGCCAGCAGCCCACCCGGACTAGCGGGAATAAATGAGCAGTTCTTC.

The chain employs TRBV9 and TRBJ1-6, with no clear D. Germline V gene sequence: CDR1 SGDLS, CDR2 YYNGEE. This CDR3 is 15 amino acids long. The V gene lost 7 bases and the J gene lost 0 bases, with 11 bases spanning the gap. The CDR3: CASGVGSSYNSPLHF. Written as DNA, the CDR3 is TGTGCCAGCGGGGTCGGTAGCTCCTATAATTCACCCCTCCACTTT.

The chain joins TRBV7-8 to TRBJ1-3; tentatively, D is TRBD1 (5 bases). CDR3 length: 14 amino acids. Per germline, CDR1 SGHVS and CDR2 FQNEAQ. Trimming stripped 5 bases from V and 2 bases from J, with 10 bases between. CDR3 protein: CASSPRGAGNTIYF. For the CDR3, the DNA is TGTGCCAGCAGCCCTCGAGGGGCTGGAAACACCATATATTTT.

This clone was counted between two and nine times. V usage is TRBV29-1 and J usage is TRBJ1-4; 7 bases line up with TRBD1. The V and J ends lost 7 bases and 0 bases, in that order; junction bases with no gene match: 2. Looked up from germline, CDR1 is SQVTM and CDR2 is ANQGSEA. The CDR3 spans 13 residues. The CDR3 loop is CSAGQATNEKLFF. The CDR3 DNA reads TGCAGCGCCGGACAGGCAACTAATGAAAAACTGTTTTTT.

J is TRBJ2-7 and V is TRBV11-1, with 9 nucleotides matching TRBD2. This CDR3 comprises 13 residues. With 6 bases clipped from V and 1 base from J, the junction kept 1 base outside the gene matches. From germline, CDR1 is SGHAT and CDR2 FQDESV (reference sequence). CDR3 DNA sequence: TGTGCCAGCAGTCTAGCGGGATCCTACGAGCAGTACTTC. It yields the protein CASSLAGSYEQYF.

V gene TRBV5-1 combines with J gene TRBJ2-7; no clear D gene. The CDR3 consists of 13 residues. Trimming pared 5 bases from V and 0 bases from J, leaving 9 bases between. The germline CDR1 and CDR2 sequences are SGHRS and YFSETQ. DNA for the CDR3: TGCGCCAGCAGTGGGTCCAGCTCCTACGAGCAGTACTTC. Protein sequence: CASSGSSSYEQYF.

V usage is TRBV10-1 and J usage is TRBJ2-3, with a tentative D call TRBD2 (5 bases). CDR1 and CDR2 (germline): WNHNN, SYGVQD (reference sequence). The CDR3 is 15 residues long. Trimming cost V 0 bases and J 3 bases, with 10 bases left between them. CDR3 in amino acids: CASSESSLETDTQYF. DNA of the CDR3: TGCGCCAGCAGTGAGTCGTCACTAGAAACAGATACGCAGTATTTT.

This clone was seen just once. The chain recombines TRBV30 with TRBJ2-7; a weak D match, TRBD1 (5 bases). This CDR3 has 12 residues. V dropped 2 bases and J dropped 6 bases, with 11 bases sitting between them. CDR1 is GTSNPN, CDR2 SVGIG, per germline (reference sequence). DNA for the CDR3: TGTGCCTGGAGTTGGCAGGGCGGCGAGCAGTACTTC. Encoded protein: CAWSWQGGEQYF.

V and J are TRBV16 and TRBJ1-6; D remains ambiguous. From germline, CDR1 is KGHSY and CDR2 FQNENV. V was trimmed by 2 bases and J by 2 bases, leaving 13 bases between them. The CDR3 runs to 17 residues. The CDR3 DNA reads as TGTGCCAGCAGCCAAGGCAGGTCTCCTACCTATAATTCACCCCTCCACTTT. This gives the protein CASSQGRSPTYNSPLHF.

This clone was detected only a few times. V gene TRBV7-9 combines with J gene TRBJ1-3, with 7 bases aligning to TRBD1. This CDR3 region has 16 residues. V dropped 4 bases and J dropped 4; count of bases not matched to a gene: 10. Per the germline V gene, CDR1 is SEHNR and CDR2 is FQNEAQ (reference sequence). This chain's CDR3 is CASSYPDREEGNTIYF. The CDR3 DNA follows: TGTGCCAGCAGCTACCCTGACAGGGAGGAGGGAAACACCATATATTTT.